This T cell receptor beta chain is drawn from a study of T cells in Graves' hyperthyroidism and ophthalmopathy. Study-level background: Peripheral blood was taken when the disease was first diagnosed, before any treatment began. Study-wide findings and caveats: Most thyroid clonotypes with frequency above 0.001 were detected in blood.

The CDR3 extends over 16 amino acids. Germline CDR1 reads SGHTA; CDR2 reads FQGTGA. The V gene end was trimmed by 5 bases and the J gene end by 7 bases; junction bases not matched to a gene: 12. The authors deemed Graves' hyperthyroidism stable absent ophthalmopathy progression within 18 months. Hyperthyroidism in the patients, aged 18 to 65, was newly diagnosed and under 2 months in duration. This clonotype was counted once. Its antigen remains unknown. A much larger clonotype is one base distant, so this may be a read error. The source material, RNA transcripts, was used to amplify TCR beta CDR3 regions. HTBI primers were employed in a first-round RT-PCR of the TCR CDR3. TCRdb analysed the multiplex PCR reads with MiXCR anew, one entry per CDR3 protein. The repertoire holds roughly 750,000 distinct CDR3 sequences, with about a sixth as singletons.

This chain uses TRBV7-3 with TRBJ1-4; 8 bases are shared with TRBD1. This TCR was recovered from a man younger than 30 with Graves' hyperthyroidism. Sequencing was performed on blood. This CDR3 reads CASSREGGTGGEKLFF. The CDR3 DNA sequence: TGTGCCAGCAGCAGAGAAGGGGGCACAGGGGGTGAAAAACTGTTTTTT.